One sample yielded the 12 T cell receptor beta chains listed below, sequenced in a study of T cell responses to AZD1222 COVID-19 vaccine. TCRdb keeps only in-frame clones here, not all; method: immunoSEQ multiplex PCR. The table includes around 130,000 clones, about 90% detected once. This specimen consisted of peripheral blood, obtained on day 0 of AZD1222 vaccination. Receptor source: an adult in good health.

The chain has TRBV11-2 and TRBJ2-1, with 10 positions matching TRBD2. V dropped 1 base and J dropped 1; count of bases not matched to a gene: 4. CDR1 and CDR2 (germline): SGHAT, FQNNGV. The CDR3 has 17 amino acids. The CDR3 bases are TGTGCCAGCAGCTTAGTGAGCGGGGGGGGATCCTACAATGAGCAGTTCTTC. It codes for CASSLVSGGGSYNEQFF.

This clone was seen once. The CDR3 loop is CASSPHPSRPQETQYF. CDR3 DNA: TGTGCCAGCAGCCCACACCCGTCGCGGCCGCAAGAGACCCAGTACTTC. The chain uses TRBV7-3 and TRBJ2-5; D is unclear. Trimming left V 5 bases short and J 2 bases short, with 18 bases between. Germline-derived CDR1 and CDR2 are SGHTA and FQGTGA. The CDR3 length is 16 residues.

The chain carries TRBV19 and TRBJ2-2, with no clear D. Trimming cost V 9 bases and J 3 bases, with 29 bases left between them. The CDR3 consists of 19 residues. Germline values: CDR1 LNHDA, CDR2 SQIVND (reference sequence). CDR3 sequence reads: CARGRWEGFDCSYTGELFF. CDR3 bases: TGTGCCAGGGGCAGGTGGGAAGGTTTCGATTGTAGTTACACCGGGGAGCTGTTTTTT.

This chain uses TRBV6-6 with TRBJ1-1; D gene ambiguous. V gave up 6 bases and J gave up 5 bases, with 22 bases separating them. CDR3 length: 16 amino acids. Germline V gene sequence: CDR1 MNHNY, CDR2 SVGAGI (reference sequence). The CDR3 DNA reads as TGTGCCAGCAGCCTAAGGGAGCAGAGTTTACTGACTGAAGCTTTCTTT. Amino acids: CASSLREQSLLTEAFF.

The chain combines TRBV4-1 with TRBJ2-7; no clear D. Germline V lookup: CDR1 MGHRA, CDR2 YSYEKL. This CDR3 comprises 13 residues. Trimming cost V 3 bases and J 2 bases, with 8 bases left between them. The CDR3 reads CASSQSTAYEQYF. The CDR3 bases are TGCGCCAGCAGCCAGTCAACGGCCTACGAGCAGTACTTC.

The chain is built from TRBV6-5 and TRBJ2-3; TRBD1 matches at 7 bases. V lost 2 bases to trimming and J lost 3 bases; unmatched junction nucleotides: 2. The CDR3 covers 14 residues. The V gene's germline CDR1 is MNHEY and CDR2 SVGAGI. The CDR3 nucleotides read TGTGCCAGCAGTTACGACAGGGAGACAGATACGCAGTATTTT. Translation gives CASSYDRETDTQYF.

This rearrangement joins TRBV27 to TRBJ1-5, with a possible D match to TRBD1 (5 bases). The CDR3 loop spans 15 amino acids. Germline values: CDR1 MNHEY, CDR2 SMNVEV (reference sequence). Trimming left V 2 bases short and J 0 bases short, with 8 bases between. Here the CDR3 reads CASSLTGYSNQPQHF. The DNA for the CDR3 is TGTGCCAGCAGTTTAACAGGTTATAGCAATCAGCCCCAGCATTTT.

This rearrangement joins TRBV19 to TRBJ2-2; 9 bases align to TRBD1. CDR3 length: 15 residues. V lost 7 bases, J lost 6 bases, and 9 bases stayed unmatched. Germline V gene data show CDR1 as LNHDA and CDR2 as SQIVND (reference sequence). The CDR3 loop is CASTVTGGRAGELFF. CDR3 nucleotide sequence: TGTGCCAGTACGGTTACAGGGGGCAGGGCCGGGGAGCTGTTTTTT.

The chain has TRBV6-1 and TRBJ1-3; D call uncertain. The germline V gene has CDR1 MNHNS and CDR2 SASEGT. Trimming took off 2 bases at V and 0 bases at J, with 11 bases between the two ends. This CDR3 is built from 16 residues. CDR3: CASSETTPYSGNTIYF. The DNA for the CDR3 is TGTGCCAGCAGTGAAACCACACCATACTCTGGAAACACCATATATTTT.

The V call is TRBV2, the J call TRBJ1-5; D possibly corresponds to TRBD1 (5 bases). Germline V CDR1 and CDR2: SNHLY, FYNNEI. The CDR3 covers 13 residues. Trimming removed 5 bases from V and 6 bases from J, with 11 bases in between. CDR3: CASSQGFGQPQHF. The CDR3 DNA follows: TGTGCCAGCAGTCAGGGATTTGGTCAGCCCCAGCATTTT.

The V call is TRBV15, the J call TRBJ1-2; no reliable D call. Germline loops: CDR1 LNHNV, CDR2 YYDKDF (reference sequence). Trimming stripped 6 bases from V and 4 bases from J, with 21 bases between. The CDR3 spans 16 residues. In DNA, the CDR3 is TGTGCCACCAGTATGCCCCTCGTTGCGACGGCCTATGGCTACACCTTC. Amino acid sequence: CATSMPLVATAYGYTF.

The chain employs TRBV29-1 and TRBJ2-7; D may be TRBD1 (5 bases). There are 11 residues in the CDR3. Trimming took off 4 bases at V and 3 bases at J, with 7 bases between the two ends. In germline, CDR1 is SQVTM, CDR2 ANQGSEA. As DNA, the CDR3 is TGCAGCGTTGGTAGGGGCTACGAGCAGTACTTC. Its protein product is CSVGRGYEQYF.